What follows are 32 T cell receptor beta chains derived from one specimen sequenced in a study of control samples from healthy donors and cancer patients. This table comes from immunoSEQ multiplex PCR, and its TCRdb copy is limited to in-frame clones, with some not included. The data hold approximately 70,000 clones, with around 92% observed a single time. The sequenced material came from PBMCs. These receptors all come from a man in his fifties or sixties with lung cancer.

The rearrangement uses TRBV6-1 and TRBJ1-2, with D hard to call. This CDR3 is 15 amino acids long. Trimming removed 10 bases from V and 1 base from J, with 19 bases in between. Germline V gene lookup returns CDR1 MNHNS and CDR2 SASEGT. The CDR3 DNA reads TGTGCCACCGATTTTACCGGGTCCAATAACTATGGCTACACCTTC. This translates into CATDFTGSNNYGYTF.

The chain is built from TRBV7-9 and TRBJ1-1; D gene ambiguous. The CDR3 runs to 12 residues. The V and J ends lost 4 bases and 5 bases respectively, with 8 bases between them. Germline CDR1 is SEHNR and CDR2 is FQNEAQ (reference sequence). CDR3 amino acids: CASSSQDTEAFF. The CDR3 DNA follows: TGTGCCAGCAGCTCTCAAGATACTGAAGCTTTCTTT.

The chain recombines TRBV9 with TRBJ1-1; TRBD1 aligns across 7 bases. Germline assignment: CDR1 SGDLS and CDR2 YYNGEE. J gave up 5 bases and V 6 bases, and 13 bases lay outside the gene matches. The CDR3 runs 15 residues. The CDR3 sequence is CASTPTWGQTTEAFF. The CDR3 DNA follows: TGTGCCAGCACCCCTACCTGGGGACAGACTACTGAAGCTTTCTTT.

This clone was observed once. The chain employs TRBV10-1 and TRBJ1-1; a weak D match, TRBD1 (6 bases). Trimming cost V 2 bases and J 6 bases, with 13 bases left between them. The CDR3 length is 14 residues. Germline assignment: CDR1 WNHNN and CDR2 SYGVQD (reference sequence). The CDR3 region is CASSERGTSSEAFF. CDR3 nucleotide sequence: TGCGCCAGCAGTGAGAGGGGGACCTCATCTGAAGCTTTCTTT.

This chain links TRBV7-9 with TRBJ1-2, with 8 nucleotides matching TRBD1. The J segment lost 8 bases and the V segment lost 5 bases, leaving 10 bases of the junction unmatched. The CDR3 sequence is 14 residues long. Looked up from germline, CDR1 is SEHNR and CDR2 is FQNEAQ (reference sequence). CDR3 sequence: CASSLGTGGLGYTF. For the CDR3, the DNA is TGTGCCAGCAGCCTGGGAACAGGGGGGTTAGGCTACACCTTC. Combining the CDR3 with reference TRBV7-9 and TRBJ1-2 gives the whole variable domain DTGVSQNPRHKITKRGQNVTFRCDPISEHNRLYWYRQTLGQGPEFLTYFQNEAQLEKSRLLSDRFSAERPKGSFSTLEIQRTEQGDSAMYLCASSLGTGGLGYTFGSGTRLTVV.

The rearrangement links TRBV24-1 to TRBJ2-3, with TRBD1 matching 9 bases. The CDR3 is 16 residues long. Trimming removed 2 bases from V and 3 bases from J; junction bases left unmatched: 5. Germline V gives CDR1 KGHDR, CDR2 SFDVKD. The CDR3 spells CATSDSGTGLTDTQYF. The CDR3 DNA reads TGTGCCACCAGTGATTCCGGGACAGGGCTAACAGATACGCAGTATTTT.

This sequence joins TRBV7-9 and TRBJ2-6; 8 bases map to TRBD1. Germline V gene data show CDR1 as SEHNR and CDR2 as FQNEAQ (reference sequence). J lost 0 bases, V lost 5 bases, and 6 bases had no gene match. The CDR3 is 17 residues long. The CDR3 spells CASSGTGQPSGANVLTF. The CDR3 coding sequence is TGTGCCAGCAGCGGGACAGGTCAACCCTCTGGGGCCAACGTCCTGACTTTC. The variable domain in full, with the rest retrieved from reference TRBV7-9 and TRBJ2-6, is DTGVSQNPRHKITKRGQNVTFRCDPISEHNRLYWYRQTLGQGPEFLTYFQNEAQLEKSRLLSDRFSAERPKGSFSTLEIQRTEQGDSAMYLCASSGTGQPSGANVLTFGAGSRLTVL.

The rearrangement links TRBV7-3 to TRBJ1-2; 7 nucleotides align to TRBD1. Trimming removed 3 bases from V and 7 bases from J; junction bases left unmatched: 14. CDR1 is SGHTA and CDR2 is FQGTGA in the germline V gene. The CDR3 contains 16 residues. CDR3 sequence (DNA): TGTGCCAGCAGCTTGGGAACCGGTACAGGGGAAGGTGGCTACACCTTC. Protein: CASSLGTGTGEGGYTF.

A single count supports this clone. V gene TRBV29-1 combines with J gene TRBJ2-2, with 8 bases aligning to TRBD1. Losses at the gene ends were 2 bases for V and 1 base for J; bases not matched to a gene: 6. CDR1 is SQVTM, CDR2 ANQGSEA, per germline. The CDR3 extends over 16 amino acids. The CDR3 loop is CSVELDRGLNTGELFF. In DNA form, the CDR3 reads TGCAGCGTTGAACTCGACAGGGGCTTGAACACCGGGGAGCTGTTTTTT.

Concerning this clone itself: Other DNA sequences in the same sample also yield this CDR3. V is TRBV5-1 and J is TRBJ2-5; TRBD1 agrees at 9 bases. The V gene end was trimmed by 3 bases and the J gene end by 2 bases; junction bases not matched to a gene: 8. The CDR3 totals 16 residues. The germline V gene has CDR1 SGHRS and CDR2 YFSETQ. In nucleotides, the CDR3 is TGCGCCAGCAGCTCGCTGACAGGGGGGGGGCAAGAGACCCAGTACTTC. It codes for CASSSLTGGGQETQYF.

The chain employs TRBV5-1 and TRBJ2-2; 7 bases align to TRBD1. Germline V gene lookup returns CDR1 SGHRS and CDR2 YFSETQ. J was trimmed by 1 base and V by 4 bases; bases with no gene match: 10. The length of the CDR3 is 17 residues. The CDR3 bases are TGCGCCAGCAGCCTGGATAGAGGGACAGAGAACACCGGGGAGCTGTTTTTT. This gives the protein CASSLDRGTENTGELFF.

The chain employs TRBV24-1 and TRBJ1-2; 8 bases map to TRBD1. V shed 9 bases and J 8 bases; nucleotides not matched to a gene: 7. CDR1 is KGHDR, CDR2 SFDVKD, per germline. The CDR3 runs to 12 residues. The CDR3 region has the DNA TGTGCCACCGGACAGGGAATTGGAGGCTACACCTTC. It translates to CATGQGIGGYTF.

The chain links TRBV7-8 to TRBJ2-1; 11 positions match TRBD2. CDR3 length: 15 residues. CDR1 and CDR2 (germline): SGHVS, FQNEAQ. V trimming: 6 bases; J trimming: 3 bases; junction bases outside the gene matches: 4. Here the CDR3 DNA reads TGTGCCAGCAGTTCCACTAGCGGGGGCTACAATGAGCAGTTCTTC. It translates to CASSSTSGGYNEQFF.

This chain links TRBV3-1 (or the pseudogene TRBV3-2) with TRBJ2-1; D may be TRBD2 (6 bases). The CDR3 has 15 residues. V lost 0 bases and J 4 bases, leaving 10 bases between the germline ends. Germline lookup yields CDR1 LGHDT and CDR2 YNNKEL (reference sequence). The CDR3 sequence: CASSQDNSGYNEQFF. The CDR3, as DNA: TGTGCCAGCAGCCAAGATAATAGCGGTTACAATGAGCAGTTCTTC.

V and J are TRBV5-1 and TRBJ2-3; 14 bases match TRBD2. The CDR3 is made up of 17 amino acids. The J segment lost 6 bases and the V segment lost 0 bases, leaving 6 bases of the junction unmatched. In germline, CDR1 is SGHRS, CDR2 YFSETQ. CDR3 amino acids: CASSLVRLAGGLDTQYF. In DNA, the CDR3 is TGCGCCAGCAGCTTGGTCAGACTAGCGGGGGGGCTCGATACGCAGTATTTT.

V gene TRBV5-1 combines with J gene TRBJ2-1; a weak D match, TRBD2 (6 bases). From germline, CDR1 is SGHRS and CDR2 YFSETQ. CDR3 size: 14 residues. The germline V and J ends were trimmed by 4 bases and 5 bases, with 13 bases remaining between them. The CDR3 bases are TGCGCCAGCAGCCTCGGGGGTTCCAACAATGAGCAGTTCTTC. As protein: CASSLGGSNNEQFF.

The chain links TRBV19 to TRBJ1-2; D is ambiguous. The CDR3 runs to 15 residues. Germline CDR1 is LNHDA and CDR2 is SQIVND (reference sequence). V lost 5 bases and J 4 bases, leaving 17 bases between the germline ends. The CDR3 loop reads CASSDTPRLIYGYTF. The CDR3 coding sequence is TGTGCCAGTAGTGACACCCCGAGGTTGATCTATGGCTACACCTTC.

V usage is TRBV5-1 and J usage is TRBJ1-4; maybe TRBD1 (5 bases). Between the trimmed V and J ends, which lost 2 bases and 4 bases, there was a span of 12 bases. Germline loops: CDR1 SGHRS, CDR2 YFSETQ. The CDR3 length is 15 residues. CDR3 DNA sequence: TGCGCCAGCAGCTTCGTCGGGGCTAATAATGAAAAACTGTTTTTT. It translates to CASSFVGANNEKLFF.

In its sample, this clone was seen a few times. V usage is TRBV4-2 and J usage is TRBJ1-4; D unresolved. Germline V gene data show CDR1 as LGHNA and CDR2 as YNFKEQ. CDR3 length: 17 amino acids. Between the trimmed V and J ends, which lost 1 base and 0 bases, there was a span of 12 bases. CDR3 coding DNA: TGTGCCAGCAGCCAAGTAGCCCCTGATGCAACTAATGAAAAACTGTTTTTT. It encodes CASSQVAPDATNEKLFF.

The genes are TRBV24-1 and TRBJ2-3; the D gene is possibly TRBD1 (5 bases). Trimming shortened V by 2 bases and J by 4 bases, and 12 bases separated the two germline ends. This CDR3 is 15 amino acids long. Germline values: CDR1 KGHDR, CDR2 SFDVKD. The CDR3 loop is CATSDWTIESDTQYF. The CDR3 nucleotides read TGTGCCACCAGTGATTGGACAATCGAGTCAGATACGCAGTATTTT.

The table lists this clone with a count of one. The chain couples TRBV13 to TRBJ1-2; D ambiguous. The CDR3 is 14 amino acids. Trimming cost V 0 bases and J 2 bases, with 7 bases left between them. The germline gives CDR1 PRHDT, CDR2 FYEKMQ (reference sequence). CDR3 sequence reads: CASSLGPKNYGYTF. The CDR3 DNA is TGTGCCAGCAGCTTAGGACCCAAAAACTATGGCTACACCTTC.

This chain uses TRBV12-2 with TRBJ1-4. TRBV12-2 is designated a pseudogene. The CDR3 consists of 17 residues. CDR3 region: CASRPKVTVATNEKLFF. The CDR3, as DNA: TGTGCAAGTCGCCCAAAGGTTACCGTGGCAACTAATGAAAAACTGTTTTTT.

The gene calls are TRBV20-1 and TRBJ2-5; the D gene is possibly TRBD1 (6 bases). Trimming removed 3 bases at V and 2 bases at J, with 16 bases between. This CDR3 is built from 15 residues. Germline CDR1 reads DFQATT; CDR2 reads SNEGSKA (reference sequence). CDR3 in amino acids: CSASYGTNHQETQYF. In DNA, the CDR3 is TGCAGTGCTAGTTACGGGACAAATCATCAAGAGACCCAGTACTTC.

There are a few counts of this clone. The chain combines TRBV6-5 with TRBJ2-2; tentative D call: TRBD1 (5 bases). Germline loops: CDR1 MNHEY, CDR2 SVGAGI. The CDR3 totals 16 residues. Trimming took 2 bases from V and 3 from J, leaving 13 bases between them. CDR3 in DNA: TGTGCCAGCAGTTACGGGGCCAGTCCCGACACCGGGGAGCTGTTTTTT. Protein: CASSYGASPDTGELFF.

The chain has TRBV5-1 and TRBJ2-1; 7 positions match TRBD1. J gave up 2 bases and V 2 bases, and 4 bases lay outside the gene matches. Germline V gene data show CDR1 as SGHRS and CDR2 as YFSETQ. The CDR3 totals 15 residues. DNA of the CDR3: TGCGCCAGCAGCTTTGGGACAGATACCTACAATGAGCAGTTCTTC. Residues: CASSFGTDTYNEQFF. Complete variable domain (other parts from reference TRBV5-1 and TRBJ2-1): KAGVTQTPRYLIKTRGQQVTLSCSPISGHRSVSWYQQTPGQGLQFLFEYFSETQRNKGNFPGRFSGRQFSNSRSEMNVSTLELGDSALYLCASSFGTDTYNEQFFGPGTRLTVL.

This clone has only one observation. This chain connects TRBV18 to TRBJ1-5; D not certain. The CDR3 totals 13 residues. The germline V gene has CDR1 KGHSH and CDR2 LQKENI. Trimming cost V 2 bases and J 7 bases, with 9 bases left between them. The DNA for the CDR3 is TGTGCCAGCTCACCAATTGTGCGGCAGCCCCAGCATTTT. It is translated as CASSPIVRQPQHF.

This rearrangement joins TRBV9 to TRBJ2-2, with a possible D match to TRBD2 (7 bases). This CDR3 has 16 amino acids. Germline CDR1 reads SGDLS; CDR2 reads YYNGEE. Trimming removed 0 bases from V and 0 bases from J, with 9 bases in between. CDR3: CASSVEGGTNTGELFF. As DNA, the CDR3 is TGTGCCAGCAGCGTAGAGGGGGGGACGAACACCGGGGAGCTGTTTTTT.

The V gene is TRBV5-6, the J gene TRBJ2-1; D remains unclear. The CDR3 has 11 residues. The V gene lost 2 bases and the J gene lost 8 bases, with 5 bases spanning the gap. From germline, CDR1 is SGHDT and CDR2 YYEEEE. CDR3 in amino acids: CASSFIDEQFF. In DNA form, the CDR3 reads TGTGCCAGCAGCTTCATCGATGAGCAGTTCTTC.

J is TRBJ2-3 and V is TRBV5-4; D uncertain. Per the germline V gene, CDR1 is SGHNT and CDR2 is YYREEE (reference sequence). Trimming removed 1 base at V and 6 bases at J, with 9 bases between. The CDR3 consists of 13 residues. The CDR3 sequence: CASSLPLVDTQYF. CDR3 DNA sequence: TGTGCCAGCAGCTTGCCTTTGGTTGATACGCAGTATTTT.

The chain employs TRBV12-3 or TRBV12-4 and TRBJ1-6, with D possibly TRBD1 on 5 matching bases. V was shortened by 5 bases and J by 10 bases, with 12 bases between the two germline ends. CDR3 length: 13 residues. This CDR3 is CASSKRDESPLHF. The CDR3 DNA is TGTGCCAGCAGTAAAAGGGACGAATCACCCCTCCACTTT.

The chain employs TRBV6-5 and TRBJ1-2, with unresolved D. The CDR3 is 15 residues long. CDR1 MNHEY and CDR2 SVGAGI come from the germline V gene. V was clipped by 0 bases and J by 8 bases, with 16 bases between them. This CDR3 is CASSYSIRAVGGYTF. The CDR3 bases are TGTGCCAGCAGTTACTCGATAAGAGCCGTTGGGGGCTACACCTTC.

CDR3 DNA sequence: TGCGCCAGCAGCCAAGGCGAAGGGACCTATGGCTACACCTTC. It yields the protein CASSQGEGTYGYTF. The chain uses TRBV4-1 and TRBJ1-2; D is perhaps TRBD1 (5 bases). The germline V gene has CDR1 MGHRA and CDR2 YSYEKL. Trimming pared 1 base from V and 4 bases from J, leaving 10 bases between. The CDR3 loop spans 14 amino acids.